This is a list of T cell receptor beta chains from one sample in a study of blood T cell repertoires in COVID-19. Produced via immunoSEQ multiplex PCR; TCRdb's table is partial and in-frame only. The sample has tens of thousands of clones, about 80% seen once. Sequencing was done on a sample of peripheral blood. All receptors derive from a man aged 60 to 75 with acute or convalescent COVID-19. CDR3s include the opening cysteine and the closing phenylalanine or tryptophan. A D gene is named only where the DNA matches it firmly. Some rows have no size entry. The others give once, few or many, or a class for an expanded clone.

TRBV2	once	TRBD1	TRBJ1-2	TGTGCCTCCCTCAGTTGGGATGTCCGGGACAGGGGAGGCTATGGCTACACCTTC	CASLSWDVRDRGGYGYTF
TRBV5-4	-	-	TRBJ2-3	TGTGCCAGCAGCTTGGAAGGGGCAAGCACAGATACGCAGTATTTT	CASSLEGASTDTQYF
TRBV18	few	-	TRBJ1-1	TGTGCCAGCTCACCACCGGCCGGGGTTGGGACTGAAGCTTTCTTT	CASSPPAGVGTEAFF
TRBV19	few	-	TRBJ2-6	TGTGCCAGTAGTAAAGACGGCTCTGGGGCCAACGTCCTGACTTTC	CASSKDGSGANVLTF
TRBV2	-	TRBD2	TRBJ2-1	TGTGCCAGCAGTGTCGTAGCGGGGGGGCATGGTGAGCAGTTCTTC	CASSVVAGGHGEQFF
TRBV9	-	TRBD1	TRBJ1-2	TGTGCCAGCAGCCCGACGATGGCAGGGGGCTATGGCTACACCTTC	CASSPTMAGGYGYTF
TRBV10-2	-	-	TRBJ1-5	TGCGCCAGCAGTGAGTCGACAGTCATTAGCAATCAGCCCCAGCATTTT	CASSESTVISNQPQHF
TRBV29-1	-	-	TRBJ1-4	TGCAGCGTTGCGGGCGGGGGTAGGGAAAAACTGTTTTTT	CSVAGGGREKLFF
TRBV4-3	-	TRBD1	TRBJ1-3	TGCGCCAGCAGCCAAGATTACAGGGGTTTCTCTGGAAACACCATATATTTT	CASSQDYRGFSGNTIYF
TRBV27	-	TRBD1	TRBJ2-6	TGTGCCAGCAGTCCGGGGACAGGGAGCTCTGGGGCCAACGTCCTGACTTTC	CASSPGTGSSGANVLTF
TRBV6-5	-	-	TRBJ2-5	TGTGCCAGCAGTTACGGGGGGGCTGAGACCCAGTACTTC	CASSYGGAETQYF
TRBV12-3/TRBV12-4	-	-	TRBJ1-1	TGTGCCAGCAGTTTAGCGAAGGGGTCGTCTTTCTTT	CASSLAKGSSFF
TRBV4-1	-	TRBD1	TRBJ2-1	TGCGCCAGCAGCCAAAGGGACAGGGGCTCCTACAATGAGCAGTTCTTC	CASSQRDRGSYNEQFF
TRBV7-9	-	TRBD1	TRBJ1-2	TGTGCCAGCAGCTTAGCGGACAGGGGGCTAGGTGGCTACACCTTC	CASSLADRGLGGYTF
TRBV4-1	few	TRBD1	TRBJ2-7	TGCGCCAGCAGCCCGGGACAGGGAAACGAGCAGTACTTC	CASSPGQGNEQYF
TRBV4-1	-	TRBD1	TRBJ1-2	TGCGCCAGCAGCGCCCAACAGGGGGGGTATGGCTACACCTTC	CASSAQQGGYGYTF
TRBV19	-	TRBD1	TRBJ1-5	TGTGCCAGTAGTGTGGGACAGGGGTGGGATCAGCCCCAGCATTTT	CASSVGQGWDQPQHF
TRBV9	-	-	TRBJ2-3	TGTGCCAGCAGCGTAGTAGGGGGGGGCAACACAGATACGCAGTATTTT	CASSVVGGGNTDTQYF
TRBV24-1	-	-	TRBJ1-6	TGTGCCACCAGTGACAGGACTGACAATTCACCCCTCCACTTT	CATSDRTDNSPLHF
TRBV30	few	-	TRBJ1-6	TGTGCCTGGGGCGCACAGGGCTCACCCCTCCACTTT	CAWGAQGSPLHF
TRBV15	-	TRBD1	TRBJ1-1	TGTGCCACCCGACAGGGCCGCGAGAACACTGAAGCTTTCTTT	CATRQGRENTEAFF
TRBV25-1	-	TRBD1	TRBJ1-2	TGTGCCAGCAGTGAAATCGGGACAGCTCTCAATGGCTACACCTTC	CASSEIGTALNGYTF
TRBV27	-	-	TRBJ1-1	TGTGCCAGCAGTTTAATCGGGCTAGGGGCTGAAGCTTTCTTT	CASSLIGLGAEAFF
TRBV2	-	TRBD2	TRBJ2-4	TGTGCCAGTTTCGGGGGGGCATTCCTGATTCAGTACTTC	CASFGGAFLIQYF
TRBV9	-	-	TRBJ2-3	TGTGCCAGCAGCGTAGAGGGGGGAGGGTATACGCAGTATTTT	CASSVEGGGYTQYF
TRBV5-1	-	-	TRBJ2-1	TGCGCCAGCTCCTTGGCGGGAATCTCCTACAATGAGCAGTTCTTC	CASSLAGISYNEQFF
TRBV28	few	-	TRBJ1-4	TGTGCCAGCAGTTTCAGAGAAAAACTGTTTTTT	CASSFREKLFF
TRBV7-3	-	-	TRBJ1-1	TGTGCCAGCAGCTTGACAGTTTACACTGAAGCTTTCTTT	CASSLTVYTEAFF
TRBV3-1/TRBV3-2	-	-	TRBJ2-7	TGTGCCAGCAGCCGCAATCAGTTCTACGAGCAGTACTTC	CASSRNQFYEQYF
TRBV4-1	-	-	TRBJ2-7	TGCGCCAGCAGCCAAGGGACTACCAGATACGAGCAGTACTTC	CASSQGTTRYEQYF
TRBV27	-	-	TRBJ2-1	TGTGCCAGCAGTTTAGGGGCGTCAGACAATGAGCAGTTCTTC	CASSLGASDNEQFF
TRBV5-6	-	TRBD2	TRBJ2-1	TGTGCCAGCAGCTTTACGGGGGGATACAATGAGCAGTTCTTC	CASSFTGGYNEQFF